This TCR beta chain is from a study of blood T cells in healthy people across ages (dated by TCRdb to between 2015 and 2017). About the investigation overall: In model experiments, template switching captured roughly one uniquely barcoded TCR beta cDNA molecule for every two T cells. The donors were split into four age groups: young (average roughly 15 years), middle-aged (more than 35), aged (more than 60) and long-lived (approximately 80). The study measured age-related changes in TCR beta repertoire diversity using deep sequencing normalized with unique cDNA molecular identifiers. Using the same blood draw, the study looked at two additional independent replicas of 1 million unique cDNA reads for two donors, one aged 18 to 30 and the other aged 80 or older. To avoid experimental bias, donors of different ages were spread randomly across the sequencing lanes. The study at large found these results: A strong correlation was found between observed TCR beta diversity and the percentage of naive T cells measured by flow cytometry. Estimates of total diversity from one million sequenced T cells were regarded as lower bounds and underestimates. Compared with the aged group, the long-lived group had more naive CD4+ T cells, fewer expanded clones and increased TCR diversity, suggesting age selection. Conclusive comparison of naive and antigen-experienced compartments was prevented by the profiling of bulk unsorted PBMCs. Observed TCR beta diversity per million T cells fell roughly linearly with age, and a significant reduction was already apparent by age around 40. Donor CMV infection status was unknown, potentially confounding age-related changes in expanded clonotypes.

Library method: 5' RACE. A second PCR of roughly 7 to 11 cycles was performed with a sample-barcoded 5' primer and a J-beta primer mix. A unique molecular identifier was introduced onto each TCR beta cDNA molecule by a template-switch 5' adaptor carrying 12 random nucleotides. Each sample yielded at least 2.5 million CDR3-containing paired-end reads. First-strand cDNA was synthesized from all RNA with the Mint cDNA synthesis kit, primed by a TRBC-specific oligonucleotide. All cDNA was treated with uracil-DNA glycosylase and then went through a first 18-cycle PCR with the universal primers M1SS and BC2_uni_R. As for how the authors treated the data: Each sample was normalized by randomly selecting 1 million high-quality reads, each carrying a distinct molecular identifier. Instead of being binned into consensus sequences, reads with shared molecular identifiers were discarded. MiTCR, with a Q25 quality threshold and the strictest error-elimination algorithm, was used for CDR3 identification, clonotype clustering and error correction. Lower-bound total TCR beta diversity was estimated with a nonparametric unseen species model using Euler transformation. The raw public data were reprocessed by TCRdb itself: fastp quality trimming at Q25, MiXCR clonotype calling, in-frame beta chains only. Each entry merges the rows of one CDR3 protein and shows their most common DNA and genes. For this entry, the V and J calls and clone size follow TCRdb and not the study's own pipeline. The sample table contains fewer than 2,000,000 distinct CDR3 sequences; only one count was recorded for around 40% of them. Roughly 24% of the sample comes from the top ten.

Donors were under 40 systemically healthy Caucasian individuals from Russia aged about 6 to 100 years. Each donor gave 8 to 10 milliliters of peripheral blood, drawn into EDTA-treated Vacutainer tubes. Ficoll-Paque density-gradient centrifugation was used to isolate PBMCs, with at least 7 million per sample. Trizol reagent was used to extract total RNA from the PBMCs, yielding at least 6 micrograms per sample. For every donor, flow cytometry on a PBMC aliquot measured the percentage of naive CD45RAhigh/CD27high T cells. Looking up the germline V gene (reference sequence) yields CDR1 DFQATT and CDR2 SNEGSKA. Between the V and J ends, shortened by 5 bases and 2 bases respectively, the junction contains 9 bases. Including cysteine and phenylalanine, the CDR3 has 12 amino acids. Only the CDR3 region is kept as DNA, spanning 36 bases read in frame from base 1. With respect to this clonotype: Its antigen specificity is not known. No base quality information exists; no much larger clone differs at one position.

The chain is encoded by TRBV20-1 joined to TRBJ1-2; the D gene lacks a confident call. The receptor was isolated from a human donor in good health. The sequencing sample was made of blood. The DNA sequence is TGCAGTGCTCTCCTCACGAACTATGGCTACACCTTC. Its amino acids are CSALLTNYGYTF.